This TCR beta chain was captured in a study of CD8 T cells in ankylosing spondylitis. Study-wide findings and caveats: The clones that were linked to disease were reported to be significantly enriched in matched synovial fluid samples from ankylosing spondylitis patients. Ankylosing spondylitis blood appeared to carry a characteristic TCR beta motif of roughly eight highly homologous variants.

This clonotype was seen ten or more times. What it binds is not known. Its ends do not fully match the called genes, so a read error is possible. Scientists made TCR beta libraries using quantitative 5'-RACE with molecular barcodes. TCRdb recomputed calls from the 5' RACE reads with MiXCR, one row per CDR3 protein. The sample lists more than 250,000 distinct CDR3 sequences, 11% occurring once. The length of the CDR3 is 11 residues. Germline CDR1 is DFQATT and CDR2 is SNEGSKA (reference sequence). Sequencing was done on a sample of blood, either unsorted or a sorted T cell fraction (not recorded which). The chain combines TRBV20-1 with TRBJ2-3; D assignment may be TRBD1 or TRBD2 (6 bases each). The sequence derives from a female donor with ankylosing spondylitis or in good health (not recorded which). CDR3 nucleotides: TGCAGTGCTAAAGCCGGGACACAGGGAGGTTTT. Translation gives CSAKAGTQGGF.